The 31 T cell receptor beta chains below were found in one sample sequenced in a study of T cells in Graves' hyperthyroidism and ophthalmopathy. RNA transcripts were the template for amplifying TCR beta CDR3 regions. TCR CDR3 regions were first amplified by RT-PCR with HTBI primers. TCRdb independently ran MiXCR on the multiplex PCR reads; one entry per CDR3 protein. Of 45,000 to 75,000 distinct CDR3 sequences in the sample, approximately 50% were seen once. Sequenced sample: blood. All receptors derive from a woman younger than 45 with Graves' ophthalmopathy.

This clonotype was counted ten times or more. The J gene is TRBJ1-4, the V gene TRBV7-2; D possibly corresponds to TRBD1 (6 bases). V was cut by 3 bases and J by 6 bases, with 11 bases left in between. The CDR3 has 14 amino acids. Germline lookup yields CDR1 SGHTA and CDR2 FQGNSA. DNA of the CDR3: TGTGCCAGCAGCTTTACCGGGGGCGATGAAAAACTGTTTTTT. It specifies CASSFTGGDEKLFF.

This clonotype was recorded at least ten times. This chain links TRBV19 with TRBJ2-2, with a possible D match to TRBD1 (6 bases). This CDR3 has 16 amino acids. Germline V lookup: CDR1 LNHDA, CDR2 SQIVND (reference sequence). V was clipped by 3 bases and J by 3 bases, with 14 bases between them. CDR3 DNA: TGTGCCAGTAGTATGGGGGCCCAGAGTTACACCGGGGAGCTGTTTTTT. Amino acids: CASSMGAQSYTGELFF.

The chain joins TRBV10-3 to TRBJ2-1; TRBD2 agrees at 12 bases. Germline V lookup: CDR1 ENHRY, CDR2 SYGVKD. With 6 bases clipped from V and 4 bases from J, the junction kept 7 bases outside the gene matches. The CDR3 contains 16 residues. The CDR3, as DNA: TGTGCCATCAGCGGGACTAGCGGGTTTGGATACAATGAGCAGTTCTTC. Translating gives CAISGTSGFGYNEQFF.

This clonotype was seen many times. This chain uses TRBV14 with TRBJ2-1, with 12 nucleotides matching TRBD2. The J segment lost 5 bases and the V segment lost 4 bases, leaving 9 bases of the junction unmatched. The CDR3 is 17 amino acids. Looked up from germline, CDR1 is SGHDN and CDR2 is FVKESK. The CDR3 nucleotides read TGTGCCAGCAGCCCTCTAGCGGGAGGGCCGTCGGACAATGAGCAGTTCTTC. Translating it yields CASSPLAGGPSDNEQFF.

A word on this clonotype: This clone may be a read error of a much larger clone one base away. The CDR3 carries no conserved terminal phenylalanine or tryptophan, so it likely arises from a read error. This sequence joins TRBV6-5 and TRBJ2-7; 10 bases agree with TRBD1. CDR1 and CDR2 (germline): MNHEY, SVGAGI. The CDR3 is 15 residues long. With V trimmed by 0 bases and J by 2 bases, 1 base remained unmatched. CDR3 in DNA: TGTGCCAGCAGTTACTCGACAGGGGGCGCCTACGAGCAGTACCTC. This translates into CASSYSTGGAYEQYL.

At least ten counts were recorded for this clonotype. This chain connects TRBV28 to TRBJ2-3; 7 bases fit TRBD2. V shed 2 bases, J shed 3 bases, and the junction held 5 bases outside the gene matches. The CDR3 spans 15 residues. The germline gives CDR1 MDHEN, CDR2 SYDVKM. CDR3: CASSLGGSRTDTQYF. In nucleotides, the CDR3 is TGTGCCAGCAGTTTAGGCGGGAGCAGGACAGATACGCAGTATTTT.

DNA of the CDR3: TGTGCCAGCAGCCCCGGGACAGGGATCTACAATGAGCAGTTCTTC. Its protein is CASSPGTGIYNEQFF. The chain links TRBV11-1 to TRBJ2-1; the match to TRBD1 covers 9 bases. The V segment lost 5 bases and the J segment 3 bases; nucleotides outside the gene matches: 5. Germline CDR1 and CDR2: SGHAT and FQDESV (reference sequence). This CDR3 has 15 amino acids.

The chain links TRBV5-4 to TRBJ2-3, with D unclear. The J call is in doubt because the DNA end fits TRBJ1-5 better. Germline assignment: CDR1 SGHNT and CDR2 YYREEE (reference sequence). The CDR3 spans 13 residues. The CDR3 is CASSLPVQDTQHF. CDR3 coding DNA: TGTGCCAGCAGCTTGCCGGTTCAGGATACGCAGCATTTT.

In its sample, this clonotype was seen many times. J is TRBJ2-7 and V is TRBV5-4; D gene ambiguous. Germline assignment: CDR1 SGHNT and CDR2 YYREEE (reference sequence). This CDR3 spans 14 amino acids. Trimming took off 3 bases at V and 3 bases at J, with 13 bases between the two ends. In nucleotides, the CDR3 is TGTGCCAGCAGCTCCGGTAGTACCTACTACGAGCAGTACTTC. This translates into CASSSGSTYYEQYF.

Points on this clonotype: The limits of the CDR3 on the DNA are not certain, so only TCRdb's listed CDR3 is given. The genes are TRBV2 and TRBJ1-2; the table's D gene call, TRBD1, was not cross checked with the DNA. Looked up from germline, CDR1 is SNHLY and CDR2 is FYNNEI. The CDR3 totals 19 residues, both ends included. This CDR3 is CASREGGASGSFFGSGYTF.

In the case of this clonotype: Without the conserved terminal phenylalanine or tryptophan, this CDR3 likely stems from a read error. The DNA is left out, because the CDR3 cannot be placed on it with certainty; the CDR3 is given as TCRdb lists it. CDR3 loop: CASSIGQGRLY. V is TRBV19 and J is TRBJ1-1; TRBD1 is the table's D call, not checked against the DNA. Germline V lookup: CDR1 LNHDA, CDR2 SQIVND (reference sequence). The CDR3 is 11 residues long, ends included.

This clonotype came up many times. V and J are TRBV5-8 and TRBJ2-5; D not certain. This CDR3 comprises 16 residues. The ends were cut back, 4 bases at V and 0 bases at J, with 16 bases in the middle. Germline CDR1 SGHTS, CDR2 YDEGEE. For the CDR3, the DNA is TGTGCCAGCAGCCAAGCCGCGGTTGGGTACCAAGAGACCCAGTACTTC. Its translation: CASSQAAVGYQETQYF.

This clonotype was counted at least ten times. The chain has TRBV11-2 and TRBJ1-1; perhaps TRBD1 as D (5 bases). The CDR3 extends over 19 amino acids. Germline CDR1 reads SGHAT; CDR2 reads FQNNGV. The V end was cut by 2 bases, the J end by 1 base, with 23 bases between. The CDR3 DNA sequence: TGTGCCAGCAGCTTAAATGGAGCTGGGGCAGCGCCCGCGAACACTGAAGCTTTCTTT. The encoded protein is CASSLNGAGAAPANTEAFF.

Details on this clonotype: The junction and the germline gene differ at one end; a read error may be behind it. The CDR3 DNA reads TGCGCCAGCAGCTCGAGATTGAACACGGAAGCTTTCTTT. Protein product: CASSSRLNTEAFF. V and J are TRBV4-1 and TRBJ1-1; D not resolved. The CDR3 is 13 amino acids. CDR1 MGHRA and CDR2 YSYEKL come from the germline V gene.

The V gene is TRBV7-9, the J gene TRBJ1-5; D not resolved. This CDR3 is built from 12 residues. V lost 5 bases and J lost 11, with 13 bases in between. From germline, CDR1 is SEHNR and CDR2 FQNEAQ (reference sequence). In DNA form, the CDR3 reads TGTGCCAGCAGCCTCAGCCAAGAGACCCAGCATTTT. The encoded protein is CASSLSQETQHF.

This chain links TRBV2 with TRBJ2-3; 7 nucleotides align to TRBD2. Germline V gene lookup returns CDR1 SNHLY and CDR2 FYNNEI. The CDR3 consists of 16 residues. V was clipped by 4 bases and J by 5 bases; unmatched bases: 12. Written as DNA, the CDR3 is TGTGCCAGCAGTGTGGGGGATGGCGGGAGTGGAGATACGCAGTATTTT. It specifies CASSVGDGGSGDTQYF.

In its sample, this clonotype was seen many times. The chain's CDR3 is CASSVGLPNEQFF. The CDR3 bases are TGTGCCAGCAGCGTGGGACTGCCCAATGAGCAGTTCTTC. The chain uses TRBV6-1 and TRBJ2-1; TRBD2 might be the D (6 bases). Germline CDR1 and CDR2: MNHNS and SASEGT. V dropped 6 bases and J dropped 6 bases, with 12 bases sitting between them. The CDR3 has 13 amino acids.

Of note for this clonotype: The conserved closing phenylalanine or tryptophan is absent in this CDR3, likely reflecting a read error. Because the CDR3's place on the DNA is in doubt, the DNA is left out and the CDR3 is given as listed by TCRdb. The chain uses TRBV5-1 and TRBJ1-3. CDR1 is SGHRS, CDR2 YFSETQ, per germline. The CDR3 totals 8 residues, both ends included. Here the CDR3 reads CASSLGLA.

This chain uses TRBV7-6 with TRBJ2-3; 13 nucleotides match TRBD2. Trimming removed 5 bases from V and 3 bases from J; junction bases left unmatched: 5. The CDR3 has 16 residues. Per germline, CDR1 SGHVS and CDR2 FNYEAQ. Written as DNA, the CDR3 is TGTGCCAGCAGCGCCGGACTAGCGGGAGCAACAGATACGCAGTATTTT. Amino acids: CASSAGLAGATDTQYF.

This clonotype was counted ten times or more. The chain uses TRBV7-3 and TRBJ1-1; D may be TRBD1 (5 bases). The V end was cut by 5 bases, the J end by 6 bases, with 13 bases between. The germline gives CDR1 SGHTA, CDR2 FQGTGA. The CDR3 runs to 13 residues. The chain's CDR3 is CASSPYGGAEAFF. DNA for the CDR3: TGTGCCAGCAGCCCCTACGGGGGTGCTGAAGCTTTCTTT.

The sample holds many counts of this clonotype. The chain joins TRBV6-1 to TRBJ1-2; 8 positions agree with TRBD1. Losses at the gene ends were 5 bases for V and 4 bases for J; bases not matched to a gene: 15. CDR1 and CDR2 from the germline V gene are MNHNS and SASEGT. The CDR3 runs to 17 residues. DNA of the CDR3: TGTGCCAGCAGTAAAAACTCCGGGACAGGCTCTGCCTATGGCTACACCTTC. As protein: CASSKNSGTGSAYGYTF.

This clonotype was detected a few times. A read error may be the cause here, since a much bigger clone is one base away. This sequence joins TRBV6-5 and TRBJ2-7; D is perhaps TRBD2 (7 bases). Germline V gene lookup returns CDR1 MNHEY and CDR2 SVGAGI. CDR3 length equals 14 residues. The CDR3 loop reads CTSRGGSKAYEQYF. CDR3 bases: TGTACCAGCAGGGGAGGGAGCAAAGCCTACGAGCAGTACTTC.

The J gene is TRBJ2-1, the V gene TRBV7-2, with 9 positions matching TRBD1. V lost 5 bases to trimming and J lost 8 bases; unmatched junction nucleotides: 7. CDR3 length: 14 amino acids. Germline assignment: CDR1 SGHTA and CDR2 FQGNSA. CDR3 bases: TGTGCCAGCAGCCCCGGGACAGGGATCGATGAGCAGTTCTTC. It encodes CASSPGTGIDEQFF. Full variable domain (rest looked up from reference TRBV7-2 and TRBJ2-1): GAGVSQSPSNKVTEKGKDVELRCDPISGHTALYWYRQSLGQGLEFLIYFQGNSAPDKSGLPSDRFSAERTGGSVSTLTIQRTQQEDSAVYLCASSPGTGIDEQFFGPGTRLTVL.

Points on this clonotype: The germline gene is not matched at one end of the junction; a read error may be the cause. This chain joins TRBV15 and TRBJ1-5; D not resolved. Germline CDR1 LNHNV, CDR2 YYDKDF (reference sequence). The CDR3 runs to 18 residues. The CDR3 DNA is TGTGTCACCAGCAGTCAGTTGGCCCGACAAGCGCGAGGGCAGCCCCAGCATTTT. Residues: CVTSSQLARQARGQPQHF.

Turning to this clonotype: As the CDR3 is not closed by the conserved phenylalanine or tryptophan, this likely results from a read error. The DNA is left out, because the CDR3 cannot be placed on it with certainty; the CDR3 is given as TCRdb lists it. The chain combines TRBV28 with TRBJ1-5; the D call of TRBD1 is as the table states it, not checked on the DNA. The CDR3 region is 14 residues in length, termini included. Germline CDR1 is MDHEN and CDR2 is SYDVKM. The CDR3 protein is CASRPSTGASYEHI.

The chain carries TRBV20-1 and TRBJ2-7; 9 bases fit TRBD2. This CDR3 contains 15 residues. CDR1 is DFQATT and CDR2 is SNEGSKA in the germline V gene (reference sequence). V dropped 4 bases and J dropped 7; count of bases not matched to a gene: 14. In DNA, the CDR3 is TGCAGTGCTACCGCCCCCCTAGCGGGGCTCTATGAGCAGTACTTC. The encoded protein is CSATAPLAGLYEQYF.

The chain is built from TRBV25-1 and TRBJ2-3; 13 nucleotides align to TRBD2. The V gene's germline CDR1 is MGHDK and CDR2 SYGVNS. With V trimmed by 4 bases and J by 1 base, 8 bases remained unmatched. This CDR3 region has 18 residues. The CDR3 loop is CASSALGLAGVGTDTQYF. For the CDR3, the DNA is TGTGCCAGCAGTGCCCTAGGACTAGCGGGAGTCGGCACAGATACGCAGTATTTT.

Comment on this clonotype: A junction end diverges from the germline sequence, so it may reflect a read error. V gene TRBV4-1 combines with J gene TRBJ2-7; D unclear. The CDR3 is made up of 15 amino acids. CDR1 and CDR2 from the germline V gene are MGHRA and YSYEKL. The chain's CDR3 is CASSQERDSPYERYF. DNA of the CDR3: TGCGCCAGCAGCCAAGAAAGGGATAGCCCCTACGAGCGGTACTTC.

The chain employs TRBV4-1 and TRBJ2-7; D could derive from TRBD1 or TRBD2 (5 bases each). CDR3 length: 14 residues. V lost 1 base, J lost 3 bases, and 10 bases lay in between. The V gene's germline CDR1 is MGHRA and CDR2 YSYEKL. The DNA of the CDR3 is TGCGCCAGCAGCCAAGTCCAGGGAGACTACGAGCAGTACTTC. It specifies CASSQVQGDYEQYF.

The V and J genes are TRBV7-3 and TRBJ2-1; D might be TRBD2 (6 bases). Between the trimmed V and J ends, which lost 0 bases and 6 bases, there was a span of 9 bases. This CDR3 spans 14 amino acids. Germline loops: CDR1 SGHTA, CDR2 FQGTGA. CDR3 sequence: CASSLTAGGNEQFF. For the CDR3, the DNA is TGTGCCAGCAGCTTAACGGCCGGGGGCAATGAGCAGTTCTTC.

The chain employs TRBV10-3 and TRBJ1-2, with TRBD1 matching 12 bases. Per germline, CDR1 ENHRY and CDR2 SYGVKD. The CDR3 extends over 13 amino acids. The trim removed 6 bases at V and 8 bases at J, leaving 4 bases unmatched. The CDR3, as DNA: TGTGCCATCAGGGGACAGGGGGCGAACGGCTACACCTTC. This translates into CAIRGQGANGYTF.